Listed below are T cell receptor beta chains from one sample, sequenced in a study of T-cell reconstitution after alpha-beta-depleted transplantation in children. TCRdb itself ran the PCR reads through MiXCR, one entry per CDR3 protein. Among over 200,000 distinct CDR3 sequences listed, under 13% were seen once. Here the sequenced sample was PBMCs, taken before TCRalphabeta/CD19-depleted stem cell transplant. These receptors originate from a child younger than two with acute myeloid leukemia, due to receive a stem cell transplant. Both conserved end residues are part of each CDR3. The D gene is left open where the match is weak. Each size is once, few, many or a size class.

v_call	j_call	clone_size	d_call	cdr3_aa	cdr3_nt
TRBV20-1	TRBJ2-7	many	-	CSASRGERRAYEQYF	TGCAGTGCTAGCCGAGGGGAGCGTAGGGCCTACGAGCAGTACTTC
TRBV6-1	TRBJ2-2	many	-	CASSRRAVLSGELFF	TGTGCCAGCAGTCGGAGGGCCGTTTTATCCGGGGAGCTGTTTTTT
TRBV7-9	TRBJ2-1	few	-	CASRPNNEQFF	TGTGCCAGCAGGCCCAACAATGAGCAGTTCTTC
TRBV4-2	TRBJ2-2	few	-	CASSQDGSGTGELFF	TGTGCCAGCAGCCAAGACGGAAGCGGCACCGGGGAGCTGTTTTTT
TRBV12-3/TRBV12-4	TRBJ1-2	many	-	CASSLIGGAYGYTF	TGTGCCAGCAGTTTAATCGGGGGCGCTTATGGCTACACCTTC
TRBV11-3	TRBJ1-6	many	TRBD1	CASSFTGDGSPLHF	TGTGCCAGCAGCTTCACAGGGGACGGATCACCCCTCCACTTT
TRBV4-2	TRBJ2-6	many	TRBD1	CASSQPFEQGAGANVLTF	TGTGCCAGCAGCCAACCCTTTGAACAGGGGGCTGGGGCCAACGTCCTGACTTTC
TRBV5-6	TRBJ2-2	many	-	CASSLINREVGELFF	TGTGCCAGCAGCTTGATAAACAGGGAGGTCGGGGAGCTGTTTTTT
TRBV29-1	TRBJ1-1	many	-	CSVVGAQAFF	TGCAGCGTTGTAGGGGCCCAAGCTTTCTTT
TRBV12-5	TRBJ1-2	many	-	CASGLVGHSEGYTF	TGTGCTAGTGGTTTGGTGGGGCACTCTGAGGGCTACACCTTC
TRBV28	TRBJ2-7	many	TRBD2	CASSPRTSGYEQYF	TGTGCCAGCAGTCCTAGGACTAGCGGTTACGAGCAGTACTTC
TRBV10-1	TRBJ2-5	few	-	CASSESGGQETQYF	TGCGCCAGCAGTGAGTCAGGGGGCCAAGAGACCCAGTACTTC
TRBV7-9	TRBJ1-6	many	-	CASSLVGPENSPLHF	TGTGCCAGCAGCTTAGTGGGGCCCGAGAATTCACCCCTCCACTTT
TRBV10-3	TRBJ1-1	many	-	CAISASGAYTEAFF	TGTGCCATCAGTGCTTCCGGGGCCTACACTGAAGCTTTCTTT
TRBV18	TRBJ2-3	many	TRBD2	CASSLNILAGDRDTQYF	TGTGCCAGCTCACTAAACATCCTAGCGGGAGATCGAGATACGCAGTATTTT
TRBV7-8	TRBJ1-1	many	-	CASSPAGGTEAFF	TGTGCCAGCAGCCCGGCGGGGGGCACTGAAGCTTTCTTT